This entry describes one T cell receptor beta chain. Its target is not known. These data come from a study of CD4 T cells in relation to SARS-CoV-2 and coronaviruses. Repertoires were generated with immunoSEQ multiplex PCR, while TCRdb's copy carries only in-frame clones and drops some. The sample consists of more than 25,000 clones, approximately 78% of them appearing once. CDR1 and CDR2 (germline): MNHEY, SVGAGI. V gave up 6 bases and J gave up 5 bases, with 13 bases separating them. The CDR3 sequence is 14 residues long. Unexposed donor CD4+ T cells date from about 2011-2018, before the COVID-19 pandemic. CD4+ T cells were isolated from the cells after about ten days of culture. Unexposed-donor CD4+ T cells were probed with SARS-CoV-2 S/N and four cold-coronavirus spikes, cells permitting.

The sequenced sample consisted of CD4+ T cells from PBMCs, cultured in vitro. This TCR came from a human donor in good health. The chain combines TRBV6-5 with TRBJ1-4; no definite D call. DNA for the CDR3: TGTGCCAGCAGACCCACAGAGATCAATGAAAAACTGTTTTTT. Protein: CASRPTEINEKLFF.